This TCR beta chain was recorded in a study of Graves' ophthalmopathy and Graves' hyperthyroidism (dated by TCRdb to 2016 to 2019). Background for the entire study: Peripheral blood was collected at initial diagnosis, before any treatment. In total, 120 to 150 blood samples were TCR-sequenced: some 40 ophthalmopathy, under 85 hyperthyroidism and some 17 hyperthyroidism-to-ophthalmopathy patients. The independent validation cohort included around 19 hyperthyroidism patients plus 17 patients who later progressed from hyperthyroidism to ophthalmopathy. To tell Graves' ophthalmopathy apart from Graves' hyperthyroidism, and to predict which patients would progress to ophthalmopathy, the study relied on TCR beta repertoire signatures. The roughly 91 discovery patients were randomly divided into training and test sets at a 7:3 ratio. A discovery set of 95 to 100 patients (roughly 43 ophthalmopathy, around 57 stable hyperthyroidism) was enrolled to explore V-J signatures distinguishing ophthalmopathy from hyperthyroidism. After sampling, hyperthyroidism patients received methimazole starting at 30 mg daily, and ophthalmopathy patients received high-dose intravenous methylprednisolone. In roughly six hyperthyroidism patients, T-cell repertoires of thyroid tissue and blood were compared. The study at large found these results: In validation, the model predicted ophthalmopathy progression with roughly 68% sensitivity and approximately 78% specificity; fewer than 15 predicted patients were CT-confirmed with GO in a median of 6.5 months. Sample size was not predetermined statistically, and investigators were not blinded to group allocation. Most of the expanded thyroid clonotypes with a frequency above 0.001 were also detected in blood, and it was suggested that the thyroid immune response may be reflected by blood repertoires. In cross-validation, the 13-signature model distinguished ophthalmopathy from stable hyperthyroidism with 87.88% sensitivity and around 81% specificity, while in the test set the corresponding values were about 80% and 75%.

V drops 0 bases and J drops 3 bases, leaving 9 bases in between. The CDR3 numbers 14 residues from cysteine through phenylalanine. Only the CDR3 DNA is retained, 42 bases long and in frame from the first base. According to the germline V gene, CDR1 reads LGHNA and CDR2 reads YSLEER. The table lists this clonotype with many counts. This receptor's antigen is unknown. No much larger clonotype is one base removed from it; base qualities were not supplied. The ophthalmopathy patients had moderately to severely active disease, with a Clinical Activity Score of 3 or higher, a NOSPECS grade of 4 or higher, and a disease duration of less than 3 months. Patients with other autoimmune diseases, uncontrolled infections, pregnancy or lactation were excluded. Diagnosis was based on clinical symptoms, serum thyroxine, TRAb, thyroid ultrasound and orbital computed tomography. Using Ficoll-Paque density gradient centrifugation, PBMCs were isolated from about 9.4 ml of fresh peripheral blood. Total RNA was extracted with Trizol reagent and quality-checked on an Agilent 2100 Bioanalyzer.

TCR beta CDR3 regions were amplified from RNA transcripts for repertoire sequencing. The first round of RT-PCR was done with HTBI primers and the Qiagen OneStep RT-PCR kit, and was followed by a second round of multiplex PCR, then size selection and purification. Sequencing of the libraries was carried out on an Illumina HiSeq2000 in paired-end mode with 100 bp reads. Turning to the authors' computational methods: Reads were processed with SOAPnuke, discarding reads with adapters, uncalled bases, mean Phred below 15, or no exact constant-primer or identifier match. COPE v1.2.5 was used to merge the high-quality paired reads. Clonotypes were defined as unique nucleotide sequences and were aligned to IMGT TRB V, D and J references using MiTCR v1.1. The analysis was limited to V-J combinations with a frequency above 0.0001, which together covered more than 98% of repertoires. A TCR clonal expansion and chaos score per V-J combination was defined as the ratio of F50 clonal expansion to chaos observed in the TCRdist matrix. Welch's t-statistics and random forest were used to reduce features to about a dozen V-J combinations, which were fed into a naive Bayes classifier. Thyroid-blood repertoire similarity was quantified with the Morisita-Horn index. TCRdb trimmed public reads at Q25 via fastp, called clones via MiXCR and kept in-frame beta chains. CDR3 protein duplicates are merged, each entry listing the most common genes and DNA. TCRdb's processing, not the authors' own work, is the source of the V and J calls. For this sample the table gives 150,000 to 200,000 distinct CDR3 sequences, of which 35% to 45% were detected only once. Of the sample, around 9.3% is held by the ten largest clones.

In this chain, TRBV4-3 is recombined with TRBJ2-7, with no D gene named confidently. Material for sequencing was peripheral blood. This TCR was sampled from a man aged 25 to 40 with Graves' ophthalmopathy. Donor details come from another sample of the same person, matched by shared clones. Here is the DNA: TGCGCCAGCAGCCAAGAAGGCAGCCACTACGAGCAGTACTTC. Translated, this is CASSQEGSHYEQYF.